Following are 2 T cell receptor beta chains from one sample sequenced in a study of T cells in Graves' hyperthyroidism and ophthalmopathy. Amplification yielded TCR beta CDR3 regions, with RNA transcripts as the source. The HTBI primer set served for first-round RT-PCR of the TCR CDR3. TCRdb reanalysed the multiplex PCR reads using MiXCR and keeps one entry per CDR3 protein. Altogether roughly 580,000 distinct CDR3 sequences are present, just over 45% being singletons, with the ten largest covering about 8.2%. Sequenced sample: peripheral blood or thyroid tissue (not recorded which). These receptors came from a woman aged 18 to 35 with Graves' hyperthyroidism.

This sequence joins TRBV25-1 and TRBJ1-6; 9 nucleotides agree with TRBD1. CDR3 size: 14 residues. V shed 8 bases and J 7 bases; nucleotides not matched to a gene: 6. Germline CDR1 reads MGHDK; CDR2 reads SYGVNS. CDR3 residues: CASLGQGGNSPLHF. CDR3 in DNA: TGTGCCAGCTTGGGACAGGGTGGCAATTCACCCCTCCACTTT.

The rearrangement uses TRBV7-2 and TRBJ2-6; D may be TRBD2 (5 bases). Germline V CDR1 and CDR2: SGHTA, FQGNSA. This CDR3 has 16 residues. Trimming pared 5 bases from V and 0 bases from J, leaving 11 bases between. The CDR3 DNA is TGTGCCAGCAGCCGGGGTGGGGTCTCTGGGGCCAACGTCCTGACTTTC. Residues: CASSRGGVSGANVLTF.